This T cell receptor (beta chain) was recovered during a study of T cells in Graves' hyperthyroidism and ophthalmopathy. The CDR3 length is 19 residues. In germline, CDR1 is SGHAT, CDR2 FQDESV (reference sequence). After removal of 5 bases from V and 0 bases from J, the junction contained 13 bases not matched to a gene. RNA transcripts served as the template for amplifying TCR beta CDR3 regions. TCR CDR3 underwent first-round RT-PCR with the HTBI primer set. TCRdb re-called the multiplex PCR reads through MiXCR, storing one row per CDR3 protein. The table shows more than 550,000 distinct CDR3 sequences, with approximately 15% occurring only once.

The sample comprised blood. The chain links TRBV11-1 to TRBJ2-7; 13 bases are shared with TRBD2. The sequence was obtained from a man aged 45-65 years with Graves' hyperthyroidism. The CDR3 sequence is CASSPNGLAGALFSYEQYF. Written as DNA, the CDR3 is TGTGCCAGCAGCCCCAATGGACTAGCGGGAGCCCTCTTCTCCTACGAGCAGTACTTC.